The clone carrying this TCR beta chain has ten or more counts. The antigen is unknown. Time point specified: newly diagnosed GD, antithyroid drugs for less than 3 months. RNA extracted from PBMCs served as the sequencing template. iRepertoire HTBI primers and Arm-PCR of CDR3 regions built TCR beta libraries. TCRdb processed the multiplex PCR reads anew with MiXCR; each CDR3 protein has one entry. The top ten clones hold more than 8% of a sample with 550,000 or so distinct CDR3 sequences, approximately 12% of them seen once. The CDR3 contains 14 residues. J was trimmed by 5 bases and V by 6 bases; bases with no gene match: 7. The germline V gene encodes CDR1 MNHNS and CDR2 SASEGT. This entry comes from a study of regulatory T cells in long-lasting Graves disease. Study-level findings and limits: The TCR repertoire of persistent Graves' patients was less diverse than that of newly diagnosed ones. Under persistent disease, TRBV28, TRBJ1-2 and TRBJ2-5 were used preferentially.

These data also formed part of another study, on T cells in Graves' hyperthyroidism and ophthalmopathy. That study reports: Ophthalmopathy was predicted by the model a median of roughly 6.6 months ahead of onset.

The source of this sequence is a woman in her twenties or thirties with Graves disease. The rearrangement links TRBV6-1 to TRBJ1-3; 7 nucleotides agree with TRBD1. Sequences were derived from peripheral blood mononuclear cells (PBMCs), sampled at new diagnosis, from a patient treated with antithyroid drugs. The DNA of the CDR3 is TGTGCCAGCAGCAGTACAGGGGACCGAAACACCATATATTTT. It codes for CASSSTGDRNTIYF.